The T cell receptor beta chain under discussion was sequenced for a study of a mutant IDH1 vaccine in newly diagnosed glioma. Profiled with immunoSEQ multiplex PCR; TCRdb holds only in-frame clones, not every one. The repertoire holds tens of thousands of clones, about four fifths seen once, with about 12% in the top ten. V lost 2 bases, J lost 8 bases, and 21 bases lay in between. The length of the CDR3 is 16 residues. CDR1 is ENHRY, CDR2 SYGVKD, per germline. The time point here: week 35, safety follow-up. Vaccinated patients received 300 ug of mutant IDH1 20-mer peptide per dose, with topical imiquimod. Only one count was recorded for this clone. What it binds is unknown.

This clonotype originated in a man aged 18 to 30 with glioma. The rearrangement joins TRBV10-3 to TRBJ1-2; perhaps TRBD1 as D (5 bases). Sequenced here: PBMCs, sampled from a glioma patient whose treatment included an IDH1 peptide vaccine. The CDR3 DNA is TGTGCCATCAGTGAGACACCCCGGGACCCTAAGTGGGGCTACACCTTC. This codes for CAISETPRDPKWGYTF.